There are a few counts of the clone carrying this TCR beta chain. Its target is unknown. One end of the junction does not line up with germline, which may come from a read error. These data come from a study of T cells in Graves' hyperthyroidism and ophthalmopathy. Notes on the study in general: Model predictions of ophthalmopathy came a median approximately 6.8 months before onset. Most expanded thyroid clonotypes above 0.001 recurred in blood.

There are 13 residues in the CDR3. From germline, CDR1 is SGHTS and CDR2 YDEGEE. The definition of stable Graves' hyperthyroidism was no ophthalmopathy progression within 18 months. The PBMCs were sourced from fresh peripheral blood (more than 9 ml). Researchers amplified the TCR beta CDR3 regions from RNA transcripts. The primer set for the first-round RT-PCR of the TCR CDR3 was HTBI. Via MiXCR, TCRdb re-called the multiplex PCR reads, giving one row per CDR3 protein. The data show some 560,000 distinct CDR3 sequences, around 13% seen once. The chain employs TRBV5-8 and TRBJ2-7; tentative D call: TRBD2 (6 bases). The sequence derives from a woman between 40 and 55 years old with Graves' hyperthyroidism. The sequenced sample was blood. The CDR3 sequence: CASSLQGGNEQYF. For the CDR3, the DNA is TGTGCCAGTAGCTTACAAGGAGGGAACGAGCAGTACTTC.